This is a list of T cell receptor beta chains from one sample in a study of T cell repertoires in cytomegalovirus infection. One entry per CDR3 protein results from TCRdb running MiXCR on the reads. The sample yields 300,000 or so distinct CDR3 sequences, approximately 8.9% seen once. The material sequenced was PBMCs. Receptors were obtained from a human donor in good health (CMV status not recorded). Some clones in this sample may be carry-over from other donors' samples. Both conserved end residues are trimmed from each CDR3. Clone size is given for some rows only: seen once, a few or many times, or a class if the clone is expanded.

v_call: TRBV6-6; j_call: TRBJ1-3; cdr3_length: 14; clone_size: many; cdr3_aa: ASFGTALNSGNTIY
v_call: TRBV10-3; j_call: TRBJ2-2; cdr3_length: 12; clone_size: many; cdr3_aa: AISSGTVPGELF
v_call: TRBV28; j_call: TRBJ2-3; cdr3_length: 10; clone_size: -; cdr3_aa: ASREDTDTQY
v_call: TRBV7-9; j_call: TRBJ1-1; cdr3_length: 12; clone_size: -; cdr3_aa: ASRTQGVRTEAF
v_call: TRBV20-1; j_call: TRBJ2-1; cdr3_length: 14; clone_size: many; cdr3_aa: SARSRGQGSYNEQF
v_call: TRBV7-2; j_call: TRBJ1-6; cdr3_length: 13; clone_size: many; cdr3_aa: ASSALGQGIVALH
v_call: TRBV6-2/TRBV6-3; j_call: TRBJ2-3; cdr3_length: 10; clone_size: few; cdr3_aa: ASTHGTDTQY
v_call: TRBV6-2/TRBV6-3; j_call: TRBJ2-2; cdr3_length: 10; clone_size: many; cdr3_aa: ASTFATGELF
v_call: TRBV7-2; j_call: TRBJ1-1; cdr3_length: 11; clone_size: many; cdr3_aa: ASSLQPNTEAF
v_call: TRBV7-9; j_call: TRBJ2-5; cdr3_length: 12; clone_size: -; cdr3_aa: ASSSQGLALTQY
v_call: TRBV12-3/TRBV12-4; j_call: TRBJ1-2; cdr3_length: 14; clone_size: few; cdr3_aa: ASSQTNRGTNYGYT
v_call: TRBV12-3/TRBV12-4; j_call: TRBJ2-6; cdr3_length: 16; clone_size: many; cdr3_aa: ASSFRKLIGSGANVLT
v_call: TRBV7-2; j_call: TRBJ1-6; cdr3_length: 11; clone_size: many; cdr3_aa: ASSSGTGSPLH
v_call: TRBV28; j_call: TRBJ1-2; cdr3_length: 11; clone_size: -; cdr3_aa: ASSLSGPGGYT
v_call: TRBV2; j_call: TRBJ1-6; cdr3_length: 10; clone_size: many; cdr3_aa: ASSSRSSPLH
v_call: TRBV7-9; j_call: TRBJ1-1; cdr3_length: 10; clone_size: many; cdr3_aa: ASSLDVPKAF
v_call: TRBV3-1; j_call: TRBJ1-1; cdr3_length: 12; clone_size: many; cdr3_aa: AAAASTRETEAF
v_call: TRBV2; j_call: TRBJ1-5; cdr3_length: 13; clone_size: -; cdr3_aa: ASSAQGLSNQPQH
v_call: TRBV20-1; j_call: TRBJ2-3; cdr3_length: 12; clone_size: few; cdr3_aa: SGSWVQGADTQY
v_call: TRBV12-3/TRBV12-4; j_call: TRBJ1-2; cdr3_length: 11; clone_size: many; cdr3_aa: ASSLGRVGGYT
v_call: TRBV12-3/TRBV12-4; j_call: TRBJ1-1; cdr3_length: 13; clone_size: many; cdr3_aa: ASSRAETGWAEAF
v_call: TRBV5-1; j_call: TRBJ1-5; cdr3_length: 13; clone_size: many; cdr3_aa: ASSLDGGGDQPQH
v_call: TRBV29-1; j_call: TRBJ2-2; cdr3_length: 10; clone_size: many; cdr3_aa: SFRQAPGELF
v_call: TRBV15; j_call: TRBJ1-2; cdr3_length: 15; clone_size: many; cdr3_aa: ATSGEVAGGLNYGYT
v_call: TRBV28; j_call: TRBJ2-4; cdr3_length: 14; clone_size: many; cdr3_aa: ASSPLGGGVKNIQY
v_call: TRBV7-2; j_call: TRBJ2-1; cdr3_length: 14; clone_size: many; cdr3_aa: ASSQQVGRAYNEQF
v_call: TRBV20-1; j_call: TRBJ1-2; cdr3_length: 12; clone_size: -; cdr3_aa: SARLDSAGYGYT
v_call: TRBV2; j_call: TRBJ2-2; cdr3_length: 14; clone_size: many; cdr3_aa: ASSVGTGSNTGELF
v_call: TRBV6-1; j_call: TRBJ1-6; cdr3_length: 11; clone_size: many; cdr3_aa: ASTDRNNSPLH
v_call: TRBV28; j_call: TRBJ2-2; cdr3_length: 14; clone_size: many; cdr3_aa: ASSEVGQVNTGELF
v_call: TRBV18; j_call: TRBJ2-7; cdr3_length: 15; clone_size: -; cdr3_aa: ASSPLAGGLSSYEQY
v_call: TRBV5-6; j_call: TRBJ1-2; cdr3_length: 13; clone_size: many; cdr3_aa: ASSTPIGLNYGYT
v_call: TRBV7-8; j_call: TRBJ2-2; cdr3_length: 15; clone_size: many; cdr3_aa: ASSSKIGLAGTGELF
v_call: TRBV9; j_call: TRBJ2-1; cdr3_length: 13; clone_size: many; cdr3_aa: ASSVTVQGLNEQF
v_call: TRBV20-1; j_call: TRBJ1-1; cdr3_length: 15; clone_size: many; cdr3_aa: SARDRRLTLQRTEAF
v_call: TRBV15; j_call: TRBJ2-1; cdr3_length: 13; clone_size: few; cdr3_aa: ATSNRDSNYNEQF
v_call: TRBV23-1; j_call: TRBJ2-4; cdr3_length: 19; clone_size: -; cdr3_aa: ASSQSGISGTPERDQNIQY
v_call: TRBV20-1; j_call: TRBJ2-7; cdr3_length: 11; clone_size: -; cdr3_aa: SARAQLYYEQY
v_call: TRBV4-1; j_call: TRBJ1-6; cdr3_length: 13; clone_size: few; cdr3_aa: ASSLQGEPNSPLH
v_call: TRBV18; j_call: TRBJ1-5; cdr3_length: 13; clone_size: -; cdr3_aa: ASSQEAYSNQPQH
v_call: TRBV20-1; j_call: TRBJ2-1; cdr3_length: 15; clone_size: many; cdr3_aa: SAHGWSSGGAVNEQF
v_call: TRBV18; j_call: TRBJ2-3; cdr3_length: 11; clone_size: -; cdr3_aa: ASSPRPSDTQY
v_call: TRBV6-5; j_call: TRBJ2-2; cdr3_length: 14; clone_size: -; cdr3_aa: ASSLTGGANTGELV
v_call: TRBV3-1; j_call: TRBJ2-5; cdr3_length: 11; clone_size: many; cdr3_aa: ASLAGFQETQY
v_call: TRBV5-4; j_call: TRBJ2-1; cdr3_length: 13; clone_size: -; cdr3_aa: ASSRAGARYNEQF
v_call: TRBV20-1; j_call: TRBJ2-2; cdr3_length: 12; clone_size: many; cdr3_aa: SAPKSAGAGELF
v_call: TRBV7-9; j_call: TRBJ1-2; cdr3_length: 10; clone_size: -; cdr3_aa: ASSFDEDGYT
v_call: TRBV2; j_call: TRBJ2-1; cdr3_length: 12; clone_size: many; cdr3_aa: ASRWIAGGGEQF
v_call: TRBV14; j_call: TRBJ2-2; cdr3_length: 13; clone_size: -; cdr3_aa: ASSRGAGVAGELF
v_call: TRBV12-3/TRBV12-4; j_call: TRBJ2-1; cdr3_length: 10; clone_size: many; cdr3_aa: ASTTGRYEQF
v_call: TRBV5-1; j_call: TRBJ1-1; cdr3_length: 11; clone_size: few; cdr3_aa: ASSTHGQVEAF
v_call: TRBV10-3; j_call: TRBJ2-1; cdr3_length: 12; clone_size: few; cdr3_aa: ANAPGTGENEQF
v_call: TRBV7-9; j_call: TRBJ2-5; cdr3_length: 14; clone_size: many; cdr3_aa: ASSPRSAGAGETQY
v_call: TRBV4-1; j_call: TRBJ2-2; cdr3_length: 14; clone_size: -; cdr3_aa: ASSQGTVMGTGELF